Reported below is one TCR beta chain. There is no known antigen for this receptor. No per-base quality is available; no much larger clone lies one base away. The sample originates from a study of shared clonotypes between healthy human individuals (dated by TCRdb to the early 2020s). Describing the broader study: The cohort included a few men and a couple of women between 18 and 49 years of age. Leukapheresis yielded between about 0.94 and 8.9 billion PBMCs per donor. For each donor, CD4 naive and CD4 memory were each given three plates, CD8 naive was given two plates, and CD8 memory was given one plate. To estimate repertoire size and how much clonotype sharing occurs between individuals, the study deeply sequenced the blood TCR repertoires of roughly 5 healthy adults. Libraries were prepared and TCR repertoires were sequenced by different laboratories using diverse techniques, in order to increase sequencing depth and limit assay-specific biases. General conclusions and limits of the study: Compared with non-shared clonotypes, the clonotypes found in all four sorted-subset donors had higher generation probabilities. Because the study included only a small number of donors, the genetic and exposure-history diversity represented was limited. Even with the large sequencing depth, rarefaction of the sorted-subset datasets indicated that sequencing was incomplete. Sampling was limited to blood, and TCR repertoires in tissue likely differ from TCR repertoires in blood. Across four donors, around 5.4% of naive CD4, more than 3% of naive CD8, 2.3% of memory CD4, and around 0.4% of memory CD8 clonotypes were shared. Estimated clonotype richness was generally larger for naive than for memory subsets. Based on pairwise subsampling, the degree of clonotype sharing among donors was expected to be affected by sequencing depth.

V is clipped by 4 bases and J by 0 bases, and the sequence between their germline boundaries is 16 bases long. The CDR3, from cysteine to phenylalanine, totals 17 residues. The only DNA kept is the CDR3, 51 bases in frame from the first base. Reading the germline V gene (reference sequence) gives CDR1 MNHEY and CDR2 SMNVEV. Using the deep immunoSEQ assay, multiplex PCR amplified TCR CDR3 regions from genomic DNA. Genomic DNA extracted from each cell subset was distributed evenly over all wells of several immunoSEQ 96-well plates, and each plate served as one replicate. For sorted subsets, roughly 190 ng of genomic DNA, equivalent to 30,000 or so T cell genomes, went into each replicate PCR. Purified libraries were quantified with a Qubit 3.0 fluorometer, sized on a Bioanalyzer 2100, and re-quantified with the KAPA Library Quantification kit. Each immunoSEQ 96-well plate was sequenced on its own single-read 150-cycle Illumina NextSeq 550 flow cell. As for how the authors treated the data: Because only junctional sequences without quality scores were contained in the immunoSEQ output, filtering matching that applied to full-length reads could not be performed. Sequences were annotated with PyIR, a Python wrapper for IgBLAST v1.9, and V/J genes and CDR3 were assigned using IMGT germline references. Any read was removed if the V/J assignment was weak (E-value above 1e-6), the CDR3 was missing, or the read contained stop codons, out-of-frame junctions, or ambiguous translated residues. V3J clonotypes were defined by identical inferred V gene, J gene, and CDR3 amino acid sequence. Percentage overlap between repertoires was computed as shared unique clonotypes divided by the size of the smaller repertoire. RTK rarefaction, the Chao1 estimator, and Recon v2.1 estimates of unobserved clonotypes were used to assess repertoire richness. For all TCRbeta clonotypes obtained by the gDNA method from four donors, generation probabilities were computed with OLGA. What TCRdb holds here is the immuneACCESS table cut down to in-frame rearrangements. Part of the clones is not present; checked against another copy, under half of the missing clones reflect an unresolved V gene, and the others are unexplained. V and J calls and clone size are those listed in that table; D and trimming were worked out from the DNA. Present in this sample are approximately 2,200,000 clones, approximately 94% of which were seen just once. Roughly 1.8% of the sample is in the top ten clones.

CD8 naive samples consisted of CD45RO-negative cells that were positively selected for CCR7, yielding a CD45RA+CCR7+ population without TemRA cells. Donors were healthy HIV-negative adults with no recently reported acute infections or vaccinations. Every donor was a Caucasian adult residing in Nashville, Tennessee, USA. After blood collection by leukapheresis, PBMCs were isolated using Ficoll-Histopaque density gradient centrifugation and then cryopreserved in the vapor phase of liquid nitrogen. Analytical flow cytometry was used to check the purity and quantity of every magnetically sorted T cell population. Genomic DNA was isolated from each sorted fraction and quantified by UV absorbance on a Nanodrop 2000c.

The clonotype originates from a young man in good health. Some clones in this sample may be carry-over from other donors' samples. This chain is built from TRBV27 and TRBJ2-1; D gene: possibly TRBD2, on 5 matching bases. The specimen sequenced was naive CD8+ T cells from PBMCs. The sample's cell subset or site, from its label and the paper: CD45RA+CCR7+. The nucleotide sequence reads as follows: TGTGCCAGCAGTTACCTCGGGGAGACATTCTCCTACAATGAGCAGTTCTTC. This encodes CASSYLGETFSYNEQFF.